This T cell receptor (beta chain) was sequenced during a study of regulatory T cells in long-lasting Graves disease. This clonotype has a count of ten or more. Time point indicated: newly diagnosed GD, antithyroid drugs for less than 3 months. There was RNA extracted from PBMCs, and the TCR library was made from it. Germline CDR1 reads MNHNS; CDR2 reads SASEGT. The germline V and J ends were trimmed by 0 bases and 0 bases, with 3 bases remaining between them. The length of the CDR3 is 14 residues. The authors built TCR beta libraries using iRepertoire HTBI primers and Arm-PCR of CDR3 regions. TCRdb re-called the multiplex PCR reads with MiXCR, one entry per CDR3 protein. The sample lists roughly 500,000 distinct CDR3 sequences; 13% were seen once. These data were likewise used in another study, on T cells in Graves' hyperthyroidism and ophthalmopathy.

This chain connects TRBV6-1 to TRBJ1-3; no clear D. The sample was peripheral blood mononuclear cells (PBMCs), taken at new diagnosis, from a patient treated with antithyroid drugs. The TCR sequence derives from a man aged 30-40 years with Graves disease. The CDR3 reads CASSEATSGNTIYF. CDR3 nucleotide sequence: TGTGCCAGCAGTGAAGCGACCTCTGGAAACACCATATATTTT.